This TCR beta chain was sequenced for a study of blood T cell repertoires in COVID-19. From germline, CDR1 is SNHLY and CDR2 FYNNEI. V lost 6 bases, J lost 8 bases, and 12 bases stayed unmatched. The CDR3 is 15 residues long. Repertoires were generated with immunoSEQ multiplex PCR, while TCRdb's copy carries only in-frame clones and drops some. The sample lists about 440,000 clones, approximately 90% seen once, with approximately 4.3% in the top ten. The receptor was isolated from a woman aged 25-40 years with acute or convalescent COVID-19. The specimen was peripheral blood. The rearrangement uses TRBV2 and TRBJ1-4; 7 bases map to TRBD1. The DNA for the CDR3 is TGTGCCAGCAGAGATAGACAGGGAATAGGGGAAAAACTGTTTTTT. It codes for CASRDRQGIGEKLFF.